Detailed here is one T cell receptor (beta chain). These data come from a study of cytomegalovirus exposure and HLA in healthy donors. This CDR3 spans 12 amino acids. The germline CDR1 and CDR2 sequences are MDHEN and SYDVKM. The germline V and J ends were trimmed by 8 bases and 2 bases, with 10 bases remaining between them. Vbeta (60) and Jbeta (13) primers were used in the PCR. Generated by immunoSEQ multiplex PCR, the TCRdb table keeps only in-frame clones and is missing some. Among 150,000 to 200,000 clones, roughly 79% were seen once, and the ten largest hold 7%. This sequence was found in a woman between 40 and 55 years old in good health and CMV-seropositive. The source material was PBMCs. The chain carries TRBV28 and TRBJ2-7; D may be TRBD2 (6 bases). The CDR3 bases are TGTGCCAGCCTGGGGGGAACCTACGAGCAGTACTTC. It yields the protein CASLGGTYEQYF. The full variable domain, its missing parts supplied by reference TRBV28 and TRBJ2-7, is DVKVTQSSRYLVKRTGEKVFLECVQDMDHENMFWYRQDPGLGLRLIYFSYDVKMKEKGDIPEGYSVSREKKERFSLILESASTNQTSMYLCASLGGTYEQYFGPGTRLTVT.